This T cell receptor beta chain is from a study of blood T cell repertoires in COVID-19. This table comes from immunoSEQ multiplex PCR, and its TCRdb copy is limited to in-frame clones, with some not included. Counted here are 200,000 or so clones, 84% occurring once; the ten biggest clones make up 2.3%. This clone has only one observation. V gave up 4 bases and J gave up 2 bases, with 13 bases separating them. This CDR3 spans 15 amino acids. Germline CDR1 KGHSH, CDR2 LQKENI. This TCR derives from a woman aged 55-69 years with acute or convalescent COVID-19. The chain couples TRBV18 to TRBJ2-3; D gene ambiguous. Material: peripheral blood. In nucleotides, the CDR3 is TGTGCCAGCTCACGTTACCCAACAATCACAGATACGCAGTATTTT. It encodes CASSRYPTITDTQYF.